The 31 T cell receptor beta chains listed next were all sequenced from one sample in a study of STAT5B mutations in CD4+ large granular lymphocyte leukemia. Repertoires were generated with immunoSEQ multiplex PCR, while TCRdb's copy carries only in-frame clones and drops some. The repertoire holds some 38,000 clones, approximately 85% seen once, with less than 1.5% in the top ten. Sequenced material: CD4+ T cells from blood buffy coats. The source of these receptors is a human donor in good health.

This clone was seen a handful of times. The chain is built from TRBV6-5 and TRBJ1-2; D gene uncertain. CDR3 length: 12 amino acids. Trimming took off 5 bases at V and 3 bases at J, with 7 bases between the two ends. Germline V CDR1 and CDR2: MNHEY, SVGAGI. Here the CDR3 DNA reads TGTGCCAGCAGTCGAACAGACTATGGCTACACCTTC. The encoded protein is CASSRTDYGYTF.

This chain's CDR3 is CASSAGQGGTDTQYF. In DNA form, the CDR3 reads TGCGCCAGCAGCGCCGGACAGGGGGGCACAGATACGCAGTATTTT. V and J are TRBV5-1 and TRBJ2-3, with 10 bases identical to TRBD1. With 4 bases clipped from V and 1 base from J, the junction kept 3 bases outside the gene matches. The CDR3 is 15 amino acids. CDR1 and CDR2 from the germline V gene are SGHRS and YFSETQ.

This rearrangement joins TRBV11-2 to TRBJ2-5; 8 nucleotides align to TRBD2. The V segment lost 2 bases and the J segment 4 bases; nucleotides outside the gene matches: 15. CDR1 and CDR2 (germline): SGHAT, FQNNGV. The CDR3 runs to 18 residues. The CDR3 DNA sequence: TGTGCCAGCAGCTTATTAAGAGCGGGGGTTGGGGGACGAGAGACCCAGTACTTC. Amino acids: CASSLLRAGVGGRETQYF.

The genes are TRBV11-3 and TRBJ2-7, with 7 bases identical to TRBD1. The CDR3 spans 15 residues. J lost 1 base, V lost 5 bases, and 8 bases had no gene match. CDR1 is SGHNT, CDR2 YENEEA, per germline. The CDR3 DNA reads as TGTGCCAGCAGCCTACCGACAGGGTCATCCTACGAGCAGTACTTC. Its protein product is CASSLPTGSSYEQYF.

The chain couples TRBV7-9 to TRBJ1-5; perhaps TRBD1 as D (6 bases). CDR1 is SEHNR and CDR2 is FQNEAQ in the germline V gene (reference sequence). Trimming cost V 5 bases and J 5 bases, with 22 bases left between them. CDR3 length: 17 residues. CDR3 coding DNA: TGTGCCAGCAGCCTTCCTCCGAGGGGGGGATACGATCAGCCCCAGCATTTT. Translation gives CASSLPPRGGYDQPQHF. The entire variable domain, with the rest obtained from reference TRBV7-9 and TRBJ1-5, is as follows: DTGVSQNPRHKITKRGQNVTFRCDPISEHNRLYWYRQTLGQGPEFLTYFQNEAQLEKSRLLSDRFSAERPKGSFSTLEIQRTEQGDSAMYLCASSLPPRGGYDQPQHFGDGTRLSIL.

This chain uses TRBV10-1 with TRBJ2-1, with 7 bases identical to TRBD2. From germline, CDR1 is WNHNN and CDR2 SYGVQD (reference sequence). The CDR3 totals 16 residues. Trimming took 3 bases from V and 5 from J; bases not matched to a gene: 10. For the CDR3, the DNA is TGCGCCAGCAGTGACCCGGGAGCGGGATCGGACAATGAGCAGTTCTTC. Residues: CASSDPGAGSDNEQFF.

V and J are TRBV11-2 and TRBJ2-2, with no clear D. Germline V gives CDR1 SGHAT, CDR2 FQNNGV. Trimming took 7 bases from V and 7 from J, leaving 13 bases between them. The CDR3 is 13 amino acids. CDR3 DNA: TGTGCCAGCAAGAGGATGGGGTTCGGGGAGCTGTTTTTT. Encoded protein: CASKRMGFGELFF.

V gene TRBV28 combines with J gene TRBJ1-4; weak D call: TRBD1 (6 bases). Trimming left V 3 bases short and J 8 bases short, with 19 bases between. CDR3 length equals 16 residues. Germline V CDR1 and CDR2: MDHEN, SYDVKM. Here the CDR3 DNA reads TGTGCCAGCAGTTTGGACCGAGGGGGTTCGAGAGAAAAACTGTTTTTT. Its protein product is CASSLDRGGSREKLFF. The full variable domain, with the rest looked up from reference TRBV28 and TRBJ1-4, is DVKVTQSSRYLVKRTGEKVFLECVQDMDHENMFWYRQDPGLGLRLIYFSYDVKMKEKGDIPEGYSVSREKKERFSLILESASTNQTSMYLCASSLDRGGSREKLFFGSGTQLSVL.

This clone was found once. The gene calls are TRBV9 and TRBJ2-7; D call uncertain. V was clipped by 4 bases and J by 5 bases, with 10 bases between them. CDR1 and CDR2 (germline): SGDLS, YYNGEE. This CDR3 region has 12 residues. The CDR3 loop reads CASSLGWNEQYF. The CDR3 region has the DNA TGTGCCAGCAGCCTAGGGTGGAACGAGCAGTACTTC.

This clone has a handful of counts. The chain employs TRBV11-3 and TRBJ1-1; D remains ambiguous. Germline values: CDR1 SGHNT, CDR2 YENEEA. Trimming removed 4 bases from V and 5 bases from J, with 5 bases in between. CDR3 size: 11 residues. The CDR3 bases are TGTGCCAGCAGCTCACGGACTGAAGCTTTCTTT. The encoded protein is CASSSRTEAFF.

The DNA for the CDR3 is TGTGCCAGCAGCTTAGCTCAGGGGGGCGGCTACACCTTC. Translated, it gives CASSLAQGGGYTF. J is TRBJ1-2 and V is TRBV7-6; 7 nucleotides align to TRBD1. The J segment lost 8 bases and the V segment lost 0 bases, leaving 3 bases of the junction unmatched. This CDR3 has 13 residues. In germline, CDR1 is SGHVS, CDR2 FNYEAQ.

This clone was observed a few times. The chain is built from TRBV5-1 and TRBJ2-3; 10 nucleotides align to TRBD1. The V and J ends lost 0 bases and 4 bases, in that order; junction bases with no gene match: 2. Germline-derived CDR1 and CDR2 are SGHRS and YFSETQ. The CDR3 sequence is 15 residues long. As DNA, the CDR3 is TGCGCCAGCAGCTTGGTTGGGACAGGGGCAGATACGCAGTATTTT. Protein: CASSLVGTGADTQYF.

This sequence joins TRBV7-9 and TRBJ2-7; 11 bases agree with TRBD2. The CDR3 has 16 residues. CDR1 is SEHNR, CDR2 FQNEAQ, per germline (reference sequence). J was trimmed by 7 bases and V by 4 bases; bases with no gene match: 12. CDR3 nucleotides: TGTGCCAGCAGCTCCCACGGACTAGCGGGCCGGTGGGAGCAGTACTTC. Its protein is CASSSHGLAGRWEQYF.

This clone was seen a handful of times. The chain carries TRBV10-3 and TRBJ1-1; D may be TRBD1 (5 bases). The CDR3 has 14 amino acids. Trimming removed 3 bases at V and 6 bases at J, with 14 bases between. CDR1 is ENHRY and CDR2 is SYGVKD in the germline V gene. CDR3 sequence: CAISDGRENSEAFF. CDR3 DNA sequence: TGTGCCATCAGTGATGGCAGGGAAAACTCTGAAGCTTTCTTT.

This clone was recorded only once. CDR3 in DNA: TGCAGCGTTGCGAGACGGAGCGACGAGCAGTACTTC. Its protein is CSVARRSDEQYF. The chain links TRBV29-1 to TRBJ2-7; the D is unclear. Germline V gene lookup returns CDR1 SQVTM and CDR2 ANQGSEA. The CDR3 is made up of 12 amino acids. The V gene lost 4 bases and the J gene lost 5 bases, with 12 bases spanning the gap.

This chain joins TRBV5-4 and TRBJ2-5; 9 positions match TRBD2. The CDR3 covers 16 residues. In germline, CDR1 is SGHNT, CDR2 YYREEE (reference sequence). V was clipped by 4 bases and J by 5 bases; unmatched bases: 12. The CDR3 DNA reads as TGTGCCAGCAGCGATGCCCAGCGGGGGGTTTTGGAGACCCAGTACTTC. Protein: CASSDAQRGVLETQYF. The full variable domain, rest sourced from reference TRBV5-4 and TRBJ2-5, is ETGVTQSPTHLIKTRGQQVTLRCSSQSGHNTVSWYQQALGQGPQFIFQYYREEENGRGNFPPRFSGLQFPNYSSELNVNALELDDSALYLCASSDAQRGVLETQYFGPGTRLLVL.

CDR3 sequence: CASSFPGDTQYF. Here the CDR3 DNA reads TGTGCCAGCAGCTTCCCGGGGGATACGCAGTATTTT. The chain has TRBV7-2 and TRBJ2-3; the D gene is possibly TRBD2 (5 bases). Looked up from germline, CDR1 is SGHTA and CDR2 is FQGNSA. CDR3 length: 12 amino acids. The V gene lost 3 bases and the J gene lost 6 bases, with 7 bases spanning the gap.

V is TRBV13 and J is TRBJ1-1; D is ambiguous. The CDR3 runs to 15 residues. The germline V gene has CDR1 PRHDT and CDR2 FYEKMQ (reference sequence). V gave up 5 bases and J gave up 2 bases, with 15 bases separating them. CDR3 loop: CASSPRRAANTEAFF. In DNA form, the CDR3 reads TGTGCCAGCAGCCCCCGTAGGGCGGCCAACACTGAAGCTTTCTTT.

CDR3 in DNA: TGTGCCAGCAAGGAGCGGGGGGCCCGGATCTGGGAGCTGTTTTTT. Translating it yields CASKERGARIWELFF. The genes are TRBV2 and TRBJ2-2, with 9 positions matching TRBD2. The CDR3 contains 15 residues. V was clipped by 7 bases and J by 9 bases; unmatched bases: 12. From germline, CDR1 is SNHLY and CDR2 FYNNEI.

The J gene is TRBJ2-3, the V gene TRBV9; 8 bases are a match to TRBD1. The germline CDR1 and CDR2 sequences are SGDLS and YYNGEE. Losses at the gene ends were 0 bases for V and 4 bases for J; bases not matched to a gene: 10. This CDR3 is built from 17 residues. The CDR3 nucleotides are TGTGCCAGCAGCGTAGAAGGCGGCAGGGGGCCATCAGATACGCAGTATTTT. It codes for CASSVEGGRGPSDTQYF.

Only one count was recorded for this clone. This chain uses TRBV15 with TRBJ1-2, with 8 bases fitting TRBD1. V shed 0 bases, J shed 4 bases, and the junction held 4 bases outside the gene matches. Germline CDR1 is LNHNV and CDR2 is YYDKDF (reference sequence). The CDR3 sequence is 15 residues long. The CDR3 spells CATSRDKGQAYGYTF. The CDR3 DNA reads TGTGCCACCAGCAGAGATAAGGGACAGGCCTATGGCTACACCTTC.

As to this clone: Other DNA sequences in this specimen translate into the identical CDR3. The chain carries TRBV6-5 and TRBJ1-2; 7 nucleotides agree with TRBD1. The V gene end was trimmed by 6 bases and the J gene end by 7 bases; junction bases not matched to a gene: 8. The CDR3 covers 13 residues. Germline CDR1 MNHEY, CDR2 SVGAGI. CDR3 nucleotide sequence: TGTGCCAGCAGACCGCAGGGGGGCGGTGGCTACACCTTC. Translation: CASRPQGGGGYTF.

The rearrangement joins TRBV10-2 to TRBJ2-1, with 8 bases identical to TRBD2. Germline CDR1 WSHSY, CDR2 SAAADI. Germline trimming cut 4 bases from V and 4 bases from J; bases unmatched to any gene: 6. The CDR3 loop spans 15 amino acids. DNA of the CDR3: TGCGCCAGCAGTGCCTCAAGCGGGAGATACAATGAGCAGTTCTTC. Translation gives CASSASSGRYNEQFF.

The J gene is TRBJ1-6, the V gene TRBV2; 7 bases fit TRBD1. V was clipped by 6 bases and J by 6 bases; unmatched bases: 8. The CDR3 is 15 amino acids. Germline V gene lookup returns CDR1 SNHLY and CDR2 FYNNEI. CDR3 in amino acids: CASRAETGINSPLHF. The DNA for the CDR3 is TGTGCCAGCAGAGCGGAGACAGGGATTAATTCACCCCTCCACTTT.

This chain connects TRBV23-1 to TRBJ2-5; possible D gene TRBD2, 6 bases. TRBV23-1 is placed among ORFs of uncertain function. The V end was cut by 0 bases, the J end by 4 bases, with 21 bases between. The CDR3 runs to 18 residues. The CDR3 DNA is TGCGCCAGCAGTCAATCAACCCCCGCGGACGGGGGATTAGAGACCCAGTACTTC. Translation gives CASSQSTPADGGLETQYF.

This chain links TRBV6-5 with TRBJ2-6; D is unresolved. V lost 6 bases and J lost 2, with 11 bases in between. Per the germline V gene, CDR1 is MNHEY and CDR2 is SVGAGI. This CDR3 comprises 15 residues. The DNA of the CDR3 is TGTGCCAGCAGACCTGTAGGTCCTGGGGCCAACGTCCTGACTTTC. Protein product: CASRPVGPGANVLTF.

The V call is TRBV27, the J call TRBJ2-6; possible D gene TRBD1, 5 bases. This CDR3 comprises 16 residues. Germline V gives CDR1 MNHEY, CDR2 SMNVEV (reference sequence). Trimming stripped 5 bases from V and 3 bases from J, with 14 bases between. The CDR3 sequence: CASSPLDTVGANVLTF. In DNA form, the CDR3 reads TGTGCCAGCAGTCCCCTGGACACCGTTGGGGCCAACGTCCTGACTTTC.

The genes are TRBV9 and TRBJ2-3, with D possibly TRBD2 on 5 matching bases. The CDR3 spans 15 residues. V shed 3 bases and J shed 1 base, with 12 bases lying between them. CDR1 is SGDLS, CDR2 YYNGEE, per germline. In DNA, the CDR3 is TGTGCCAGCAGCGAGAGAGCGGAGCGCACAGATACGCAGTATTTT. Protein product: CASSERAERTDTQYF.

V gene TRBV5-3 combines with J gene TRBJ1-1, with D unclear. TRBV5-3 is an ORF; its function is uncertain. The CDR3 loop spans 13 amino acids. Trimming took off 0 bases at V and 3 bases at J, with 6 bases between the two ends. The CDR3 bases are TGTGCCAGAAGCTTGGTGGGATACACTGAAGCTTTCTTT. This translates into CARSLVGYTEAFF.

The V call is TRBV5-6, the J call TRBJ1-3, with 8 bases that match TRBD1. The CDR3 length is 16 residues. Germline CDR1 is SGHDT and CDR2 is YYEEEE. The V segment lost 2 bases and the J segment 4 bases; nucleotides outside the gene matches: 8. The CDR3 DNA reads TGTGCCAGCAGCTTTATACAACAGGGGGAAGGAAACACCATATATTTT. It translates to CASSFIQQGEGNTIYF.

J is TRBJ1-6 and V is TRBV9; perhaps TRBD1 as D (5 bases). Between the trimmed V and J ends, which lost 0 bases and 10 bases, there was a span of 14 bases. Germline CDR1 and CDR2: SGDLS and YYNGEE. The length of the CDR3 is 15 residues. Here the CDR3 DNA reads TGTGCCAGCAGCGTAGGTCAGGGACTGGAATCACCCCTCCACTTT. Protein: CASSVGQGLESPLHF.